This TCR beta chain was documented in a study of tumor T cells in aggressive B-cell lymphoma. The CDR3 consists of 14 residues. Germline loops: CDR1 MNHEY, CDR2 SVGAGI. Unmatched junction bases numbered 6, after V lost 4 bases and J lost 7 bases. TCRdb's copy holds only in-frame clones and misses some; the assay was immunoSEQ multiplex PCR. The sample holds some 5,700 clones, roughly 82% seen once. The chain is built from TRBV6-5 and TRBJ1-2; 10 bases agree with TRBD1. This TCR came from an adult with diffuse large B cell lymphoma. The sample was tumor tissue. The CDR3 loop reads CASSWDRGTGGYTF. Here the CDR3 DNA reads TGTGCCAGCAGTTGGGACAGGGGAACAGGTGGCTACACCTTC.